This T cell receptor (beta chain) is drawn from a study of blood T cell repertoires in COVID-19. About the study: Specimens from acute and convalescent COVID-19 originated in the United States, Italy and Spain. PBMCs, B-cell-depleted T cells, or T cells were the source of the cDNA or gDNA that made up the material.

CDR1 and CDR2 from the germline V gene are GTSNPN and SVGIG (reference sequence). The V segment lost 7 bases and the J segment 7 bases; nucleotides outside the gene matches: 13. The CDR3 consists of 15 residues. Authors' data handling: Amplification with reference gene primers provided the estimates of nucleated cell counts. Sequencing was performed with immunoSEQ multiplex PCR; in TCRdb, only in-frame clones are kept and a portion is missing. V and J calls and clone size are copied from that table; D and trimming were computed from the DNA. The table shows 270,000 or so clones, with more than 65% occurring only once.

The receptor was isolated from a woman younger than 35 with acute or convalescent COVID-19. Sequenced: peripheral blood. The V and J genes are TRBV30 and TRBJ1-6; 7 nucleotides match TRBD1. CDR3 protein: CASTPEQGLNSPLHF. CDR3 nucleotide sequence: TGTGCCTCTACCCCCGAACAGGGGTTAAATTCACCCCTCCACTTT. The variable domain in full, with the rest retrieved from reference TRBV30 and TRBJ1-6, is SQTIHQWPATLVQPVGSPLSLECTVEGTSNPNLYWYRQAAGRGLQLLFYSVGIGQISSEVPQNLSASRPQDRQFILSSKKLLLSDSGFYLCASTPEQGLNSPLHFGNGTRLTVT.